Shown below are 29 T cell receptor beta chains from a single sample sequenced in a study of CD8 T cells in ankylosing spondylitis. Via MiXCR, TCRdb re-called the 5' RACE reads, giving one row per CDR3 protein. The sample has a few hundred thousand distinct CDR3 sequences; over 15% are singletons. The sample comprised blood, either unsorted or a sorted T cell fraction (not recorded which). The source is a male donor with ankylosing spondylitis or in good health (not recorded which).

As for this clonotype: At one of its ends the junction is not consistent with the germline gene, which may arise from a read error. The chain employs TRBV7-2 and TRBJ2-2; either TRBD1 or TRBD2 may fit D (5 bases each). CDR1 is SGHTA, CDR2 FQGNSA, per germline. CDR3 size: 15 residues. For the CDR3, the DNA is TGTGCCAGCAGGCCCGGGACCCTGAGCACCGGGGAGCGGTTTTTT. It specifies CASRPGTLSTGERFF.

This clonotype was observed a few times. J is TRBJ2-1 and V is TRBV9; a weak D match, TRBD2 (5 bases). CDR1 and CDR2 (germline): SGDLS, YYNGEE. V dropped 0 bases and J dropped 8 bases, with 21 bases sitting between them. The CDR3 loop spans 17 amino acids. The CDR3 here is CASSVELGADPLDEQFF. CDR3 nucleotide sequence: TGTGCCAGCAGCGTAGAATTAGGAGCGGATCCTTTGGATGAGCAGTTCTTC.

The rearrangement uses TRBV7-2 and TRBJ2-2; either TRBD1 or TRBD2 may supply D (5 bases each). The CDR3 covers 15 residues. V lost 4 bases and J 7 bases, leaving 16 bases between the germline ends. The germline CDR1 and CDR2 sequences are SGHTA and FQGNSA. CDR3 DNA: TGTGCCAGCAGCTCTCTTGGGGGTTCGGGCGGGGAGCTGTTTTTT. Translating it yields CASSSLGGSGGELFF.

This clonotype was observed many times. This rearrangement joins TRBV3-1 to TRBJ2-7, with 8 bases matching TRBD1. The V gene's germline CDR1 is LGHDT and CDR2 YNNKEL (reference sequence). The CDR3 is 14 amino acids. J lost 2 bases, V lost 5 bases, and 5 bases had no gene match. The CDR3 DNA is TGTGCCAGCAGCATATGGGACAGGACCTACGAGCAGTACTTC. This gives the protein CASSIWDRTYEQYF.

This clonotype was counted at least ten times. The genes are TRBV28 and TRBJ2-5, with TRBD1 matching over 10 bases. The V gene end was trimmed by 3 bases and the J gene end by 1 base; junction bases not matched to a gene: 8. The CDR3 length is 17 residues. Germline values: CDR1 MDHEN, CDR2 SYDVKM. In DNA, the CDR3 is TGTGCCAGCAGTTTTCGGGACAGGGGAATTATCCAAGAGACCCAGTACTTC. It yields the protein CASSFRDRGIIQETQYF. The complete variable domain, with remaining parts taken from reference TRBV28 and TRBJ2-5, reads DVKVTQSSRYLVKRTGEKVFLECVQDMDHENMFWYRQDPGLGLRLIYFSYDVKMKEKGDIPEGYSVSREKKERFSLILESASTNQTSMYLCASSFRDRGIIQETQYFGPGTRLLVL.

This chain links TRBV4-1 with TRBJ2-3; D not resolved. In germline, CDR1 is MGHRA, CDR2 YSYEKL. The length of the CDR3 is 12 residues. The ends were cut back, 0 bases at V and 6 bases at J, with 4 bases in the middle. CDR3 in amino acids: CASSQDSDTQYF. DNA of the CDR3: TGCGCCAGCAGCCAAGATTCCGATACGCAGTATTTT.

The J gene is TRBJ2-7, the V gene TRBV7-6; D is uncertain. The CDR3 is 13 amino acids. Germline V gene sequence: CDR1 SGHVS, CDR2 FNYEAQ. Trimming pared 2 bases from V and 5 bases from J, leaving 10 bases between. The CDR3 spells CASSLIKADEQYF. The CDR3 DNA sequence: TGTGCCAGCAGCTTAATAAAGGCCGACGAGCAGTACTTC.

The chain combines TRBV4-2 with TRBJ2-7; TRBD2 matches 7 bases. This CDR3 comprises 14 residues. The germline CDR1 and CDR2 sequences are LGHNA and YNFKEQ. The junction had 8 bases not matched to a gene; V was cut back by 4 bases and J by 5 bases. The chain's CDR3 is CASSPQRGGNEQYF. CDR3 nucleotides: TGTGCCAGCAGCCCCCAGCGGGGCGGGAACGAGCAGTACTTC.

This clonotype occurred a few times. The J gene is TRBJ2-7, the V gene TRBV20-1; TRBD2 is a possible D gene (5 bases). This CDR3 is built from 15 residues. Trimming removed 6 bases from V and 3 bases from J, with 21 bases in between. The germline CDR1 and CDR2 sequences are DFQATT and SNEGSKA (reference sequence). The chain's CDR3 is CSARPDSGLHYEQYF. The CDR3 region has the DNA TGCAGTGCGAGACCGGATTCAGGACTCCACTACGAGCAGTACTTC.

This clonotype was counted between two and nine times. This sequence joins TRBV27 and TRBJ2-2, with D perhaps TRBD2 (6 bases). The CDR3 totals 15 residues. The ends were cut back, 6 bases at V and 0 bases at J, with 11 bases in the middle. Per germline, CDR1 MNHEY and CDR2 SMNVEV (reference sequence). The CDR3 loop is CASSGGVANTGELFF. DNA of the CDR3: TGTGCCAGCAGCGGAGGGGTAGCGAACACCGGGGAGCTGTTTTTT.

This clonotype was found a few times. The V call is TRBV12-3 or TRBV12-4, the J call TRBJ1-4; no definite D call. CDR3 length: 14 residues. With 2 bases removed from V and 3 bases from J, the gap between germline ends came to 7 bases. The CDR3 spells CASSLLGSNEKLFF. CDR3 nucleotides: TGTGCCAGCAGTTTACTGGGGTCTAATGAAAAACTGTTTTTT.

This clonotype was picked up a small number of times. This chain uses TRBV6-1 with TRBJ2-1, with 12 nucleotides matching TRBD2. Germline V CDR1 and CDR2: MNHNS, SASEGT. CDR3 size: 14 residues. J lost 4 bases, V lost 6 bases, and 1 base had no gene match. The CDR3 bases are TGTGCCAGCAGGGGACTAGCGGGTTACAATGAGCAGTTCTTC. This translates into CASRGLAGYNEQFF.

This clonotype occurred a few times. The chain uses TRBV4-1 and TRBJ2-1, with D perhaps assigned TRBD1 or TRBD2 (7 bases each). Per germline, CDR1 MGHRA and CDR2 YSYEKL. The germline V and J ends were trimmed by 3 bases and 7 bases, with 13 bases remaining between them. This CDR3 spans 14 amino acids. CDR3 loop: CASSQRGTVNEQFF. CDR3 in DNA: TGCGCCAGCAGCCAGCGGGGGACAGTTAATGAGCAGTTCTTC.

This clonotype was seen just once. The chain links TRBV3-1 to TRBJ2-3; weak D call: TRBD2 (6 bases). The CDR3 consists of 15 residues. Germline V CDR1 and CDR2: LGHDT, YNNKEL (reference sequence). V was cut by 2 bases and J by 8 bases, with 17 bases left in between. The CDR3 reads CASSQRTSPGGTQYF. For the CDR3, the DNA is TGTGCCAGCAGCCAAAGAACTAGCCCAGGTGGTACGCAGTATTTT.

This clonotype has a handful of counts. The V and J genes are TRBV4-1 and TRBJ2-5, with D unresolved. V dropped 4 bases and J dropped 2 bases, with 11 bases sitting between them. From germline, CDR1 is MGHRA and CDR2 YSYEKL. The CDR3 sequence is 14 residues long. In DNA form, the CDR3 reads TGCGCCAGCAGCCCCCATGGCCCGCAAGAGACCCAGTACTTC. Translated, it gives CASSPHGPQETQYF.

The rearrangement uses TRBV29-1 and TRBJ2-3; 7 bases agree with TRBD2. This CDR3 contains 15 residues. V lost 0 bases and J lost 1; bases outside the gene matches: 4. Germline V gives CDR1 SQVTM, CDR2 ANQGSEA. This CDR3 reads CSVEESSGRTDTQYF. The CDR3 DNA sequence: TGCAGCGTTGAAGAATCTAGCGGCCGCACAGATACGCAGTATTTT.

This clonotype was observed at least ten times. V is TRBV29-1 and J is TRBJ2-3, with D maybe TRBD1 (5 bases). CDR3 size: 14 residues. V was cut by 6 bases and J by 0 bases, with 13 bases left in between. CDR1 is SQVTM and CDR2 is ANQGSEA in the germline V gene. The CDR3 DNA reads TGCAGCGTCCACATACAGGATAGCACAGATACGCAGTATTTT. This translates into CSVHIQDSTDTQYF.

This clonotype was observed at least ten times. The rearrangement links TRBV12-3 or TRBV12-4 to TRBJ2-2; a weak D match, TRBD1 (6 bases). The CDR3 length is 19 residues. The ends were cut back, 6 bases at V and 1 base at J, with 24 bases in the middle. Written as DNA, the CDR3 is TGTGCCAGCAGAACGGACCGGGGACAACCCCTCCTGAACACCGGGGAGCTGTTTTTT. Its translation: CASRTDRGQPLLNTGELFF.

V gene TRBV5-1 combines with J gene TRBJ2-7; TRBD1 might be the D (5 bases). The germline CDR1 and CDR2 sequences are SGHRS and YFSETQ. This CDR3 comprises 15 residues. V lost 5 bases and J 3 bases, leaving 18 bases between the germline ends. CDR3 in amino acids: CASSLSGRVNYEQYF. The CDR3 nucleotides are TGCGCCAGCAGTTTATCCGGCAGGGTAAACTACGAGCAGTACTTC.

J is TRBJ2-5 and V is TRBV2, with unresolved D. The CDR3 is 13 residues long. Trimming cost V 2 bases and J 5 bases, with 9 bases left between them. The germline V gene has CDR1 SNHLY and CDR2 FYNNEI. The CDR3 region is CASSESVGETQYF. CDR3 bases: TGTGCCAGCAGTGAAAGCGTGGGGGAGACCCAGTACTTC.

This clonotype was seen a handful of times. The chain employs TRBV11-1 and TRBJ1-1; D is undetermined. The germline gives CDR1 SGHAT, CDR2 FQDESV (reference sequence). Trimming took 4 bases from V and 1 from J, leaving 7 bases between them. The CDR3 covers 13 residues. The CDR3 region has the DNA TGTGCCAGCAGCTCAGTTTGGAACACTGAAGCTTTCTTT. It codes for CASSSVWNTEAFF.

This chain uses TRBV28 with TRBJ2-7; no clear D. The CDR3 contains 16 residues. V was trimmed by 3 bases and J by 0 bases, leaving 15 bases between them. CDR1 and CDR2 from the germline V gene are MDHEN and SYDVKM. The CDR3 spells CASSFGAEEISYEQYF. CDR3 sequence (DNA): TGTGCCAGCAGTTTTGGCGCCGAGGAGATCTCCTACGAGCAGTACTTC. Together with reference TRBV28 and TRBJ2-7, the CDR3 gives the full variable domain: DVKVTQSSRYLVKRTGEKVFLECVQDMDHENMFWYRQDPGLGLRLIYFSYDVKMKEKGDIPEGYSVSREKKERFSLILESASTNQTSMYLCASSFGAEEISYEQYFGPGTRLTVT.

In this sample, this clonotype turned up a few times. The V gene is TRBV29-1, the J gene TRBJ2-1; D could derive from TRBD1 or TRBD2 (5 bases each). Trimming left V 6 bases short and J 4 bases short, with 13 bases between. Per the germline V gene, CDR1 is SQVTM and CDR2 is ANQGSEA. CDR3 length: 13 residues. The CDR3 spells CSVGVALYNEQFF. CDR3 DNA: TGCAGCGTGGGGGTGGCCCTATACAATGAGCAGTTCTTC.

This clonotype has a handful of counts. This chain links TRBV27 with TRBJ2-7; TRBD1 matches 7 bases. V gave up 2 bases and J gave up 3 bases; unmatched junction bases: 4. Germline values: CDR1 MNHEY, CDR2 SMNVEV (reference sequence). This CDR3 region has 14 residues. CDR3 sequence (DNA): TGTGCCAGCAGTTTACCCGGACAGGTCTACGAGCAGTACTTC. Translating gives CASSLPGQVYEQYF.

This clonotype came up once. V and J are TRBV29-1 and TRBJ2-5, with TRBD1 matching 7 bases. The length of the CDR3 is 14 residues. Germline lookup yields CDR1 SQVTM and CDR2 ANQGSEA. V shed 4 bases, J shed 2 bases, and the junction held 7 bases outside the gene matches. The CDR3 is CSVVPGTAQETQYF. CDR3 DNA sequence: TGCAGCGTTGTCCCCGGGACAGCTCAAGAGACCCAGTACTTC.

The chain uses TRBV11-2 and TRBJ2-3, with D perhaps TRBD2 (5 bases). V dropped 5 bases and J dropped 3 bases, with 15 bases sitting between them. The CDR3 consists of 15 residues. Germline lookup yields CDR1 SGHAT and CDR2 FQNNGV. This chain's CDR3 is CASSLIGVPTDTQYF. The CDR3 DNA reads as TGTGCCAGCAGCCTAATCGGGGTCCCGACAGATACGCAGTATTTT.

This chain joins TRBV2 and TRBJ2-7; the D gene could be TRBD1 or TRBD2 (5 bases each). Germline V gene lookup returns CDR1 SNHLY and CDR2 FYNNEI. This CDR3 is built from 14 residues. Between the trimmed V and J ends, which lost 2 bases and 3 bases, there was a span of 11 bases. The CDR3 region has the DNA TGTGCCAGCAGTGAACCGGGACCAGGCTACGAGCAGTACTTC. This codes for CASSEPGPGYEQYF.

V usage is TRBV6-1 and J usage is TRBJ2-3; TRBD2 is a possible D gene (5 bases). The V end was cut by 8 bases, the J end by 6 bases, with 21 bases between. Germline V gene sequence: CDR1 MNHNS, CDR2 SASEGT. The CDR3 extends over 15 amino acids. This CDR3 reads CASAAVVGVMDTQYF. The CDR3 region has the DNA TGTGCCAGCGCCGCGGTGGTGGGAGTGATGGATACGCAGTATTTT.

The CDR3 DNA reads TGTGCCAGCAGTTCCAAGACTATCAATGAGCAGTTCTTC. Its translation is CASSSKTINEQFF. The rearrangement links TRBV12-3 or TRBV12-4 to TRBJ2-1, with D maybe TRBD2 (5 bases). Trimming took off 4 bases at V and 6 bases at J, with 10 bases between the two ends. The CDR3 contains 13 residues.